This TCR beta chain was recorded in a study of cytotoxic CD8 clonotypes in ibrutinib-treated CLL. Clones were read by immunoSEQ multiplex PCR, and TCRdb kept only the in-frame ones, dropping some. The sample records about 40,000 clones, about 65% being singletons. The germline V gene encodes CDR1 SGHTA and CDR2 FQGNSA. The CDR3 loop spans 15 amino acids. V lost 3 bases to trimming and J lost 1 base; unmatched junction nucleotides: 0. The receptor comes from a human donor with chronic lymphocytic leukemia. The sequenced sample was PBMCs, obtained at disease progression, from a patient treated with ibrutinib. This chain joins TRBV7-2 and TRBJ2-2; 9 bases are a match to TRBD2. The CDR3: CASSLTSGNTGELFF. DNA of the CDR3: TGTGCCAGCAGCTTGACTAGCGGGAACACCGGGGAGCTGTTTTTT.